This TCR beta chain was sequenced for a study of blood T cell repertoires in COVID-19. How the authors handled the data: Scientists estimated how many nucleated cells there were by amplifying reference gene primers. Libraries were prepared by immunoSEQ multiplex PCR; TCRdb keeps only in-frame clonotypes and omits some of them. V and J calls and clone size are given by that table; D and trimming were obtained from the DNA. The table includes 200,000 to 250,000 clones, 80% to 90% detected once. V shed 7 bases and J 7 bases; nucleotides not matched to a gene: 6. The CDR3 contains 13 residues. CDR1 MNHEY and CDR2 SVGAGI come from the germline V gene.

This receptor was identified in a woman in her forties or fifties who had been exposed to COVID-19. V gene TRBV6-5 combines with J gene TRBJ2-3; 9 nucleotides align to TRBD2. Source material: PBMCs or T cells enriched from blood (not recorded which). The CDR3 DNA follows: TGTGCCAGCAACGCGGGGGGGCTGAATACGCAGTATTTT. Translation: CASNAGGLNTQYF.